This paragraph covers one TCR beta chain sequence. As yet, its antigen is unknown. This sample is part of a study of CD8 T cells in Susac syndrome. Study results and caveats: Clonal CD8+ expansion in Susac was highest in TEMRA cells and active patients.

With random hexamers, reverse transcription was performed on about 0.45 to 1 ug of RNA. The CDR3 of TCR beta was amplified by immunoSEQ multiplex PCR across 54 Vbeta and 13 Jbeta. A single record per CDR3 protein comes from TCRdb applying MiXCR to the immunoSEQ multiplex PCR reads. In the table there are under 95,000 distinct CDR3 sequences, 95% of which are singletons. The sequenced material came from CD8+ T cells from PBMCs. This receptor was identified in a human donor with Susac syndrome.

In DNA form, the CDR3 reads TGTGCCAGCAGAGGCAGGGGAGAGACCCAGTACTTC. It translates to CASRGRGETQYF. The chain couples TRBV2 to TRBJ2-5, with D perhaps TRBD1 (6 bases). The CDR3 runs 12 residues. The V and J ends lost 6 bases and 4 bases respectively, with 9 bases between them. Germline V gene lookup returns CDR1 SNHLY and CDR2 FYNNEI.